Listed below are T cell receptor beta chains from one sample, sequenced in a study of T cells expressing NK-cell markers. TCRdb reprocessed the 5' RACE reads; each CDR3 protein has one entry and no DNA is given. This table holds about 550,000 distinct CDR3 sequences. The sample comprised blood T cells: a sorted CD56 or NKG2C T cell subset, CD4+ or CD8+ T cells, or bulk PBMC T cells (not recorded which). Receptors were obtained from a young man in good health. The CDR3 runs from the conserved cysteine through the conserved F or W.

J gene: TRBJ2-5; V gene: TRBV7-9; CDR3 protein: CASSLDRGLVAQYF
J gene: TRBJ2-7; V gene: TRBV5-5; CDR3 protein: CASSRRTGRNFGSEQYF
J gene: TRBJ1-4; V gene: TRBV4-1; CDR3 protein: CASSQGFVQRYEKLFF
J gene: TRBJ2-4; V gene: TRBV7-9; CDR3 protein: CASRPTAGDIQYF
J gene: TRBJ2-7; V gene: TRBV28; CDR3 protein: CASSSGTGFVYF
J gene: TRBJ2-5; V gene: TRBV28; CDR3 protein: CASSISKREGETQYF
J gene: TRBJ2-5; V gene: TRBV7-7; CDR3 protein: CASSLGQSQETQYF
J gene: TRBJ2-1; V gene: TRBV11-2; CDR3 protein: CASSSIGRASRNEQFF
J gene: TRBJ2-3; V gene: TRBV5-1; CDR3 protein: CASKSQPVRDTQYF
J gene: TRBJ1-2; V gene: TRBV10-2; CDR3 protein: CASTKPPGGYTF
J gene: TRBJ2-2; V gene: TRBV12-3/TRBV12-4; CDR3 protein: CASSFEGYSGGELFF
J gene: TRBJ2-2; V gene: TRBV5-5; CDR3 protein: CASSLVGEEYGELFF
J gene: TRBJ2-2; V gene: TRBV5-1; CDR3 protein: CASSQGHQSTGELFF
J gene: TRBJ1-3; V gene: TRBV12-3/TRBV12-4; CDR3 protein: CASSPVNGNTIYF
J gene: TRBJ1-6; V gene: TRBV7-2; CDR3 protein: CASRETGGENSPLHF
J gene: TRBJ2-7; V gene: TRBV6-1; CDR3 protein: CAWRSADRAYEQYF
J gene: TRBJ2-2; V gene: TRBV5-1; CDR3 protein: CASSLEGRGSGELFF
J gene: TRBJ2-3; V gene: TRBV27; CDR3 protein: CASRVGGGLASGYTQYF
J gene: TRBJ2-5; V gene: TRBV20-1; CDR3 protein: CSASRGGTGTQYF
J gene: TRBJ2-7; V gene: TRBV28; CDR3 protein: CASSSPAGKYYEQYF
J gene: TRBJ1-2; V gene: TRBV10-3; CDR3 protein: CAIRRGDDGYTF
J gene: TRBJ1-5; V gene: TRBV6-5; CDR3 protein: CASSSTGAGNQPQHF
J gene: TRBJ2-7; V gene: TRBV30; CDR3 protein: CAWSVRRGPSYEQYF
J gene: TRBJ1-2; V gene: TRBV12-3/TRBV12-4; CDR3 protein: CASSLNPGTGGYTF
J gene: TRBJ2-1; V gene: TRBV27; CDR3 protein: CASSFWGLAHNEQFF
J gene: TRBJ1-5; V gene: TRBV2; CDR3 protein: CASGGGGEVNQPQHF
J gene: TRBJ2-1; V gene: TRBV6-6; CDR3 protein: CASTKDPRSPQFF
J gene: TRBJ2-1; V gene: TRBV29-1; CDR3 protein: CSGGGGLNNEQFF
J gene: TRBJ2-1; V gene: TRBV9; CDR3 protein: CASSVGPLNEQFF
J gene: TRBJ2-5; V gene: TRBV20-1; CDR3 protein: CSATTYLVGQETQYF
J gene: TRBJ2-1; V gene: TRBV27; CDR3 protein: CASSLGRQGNNEQFF
J gene: TRBJ2-3; V gene: TRBV20-1; CDR3 protein: CSARARGDTQYF
J gene: TRBJ2-1; V gene: TRBV11-2; CDR3 protein: CASSLEISGSSYNEQFF
J gene: TRBJ2-7; V gene: TRBV29-1; CDR3 protein: CSVGRGDGYEQYF
J gene: TRBJ2-3; V gene: TRBV7-2; CDR3 protein: CASSSQTSRTDTQYF
J gene: TRBJ2-3; V gene: TRBV20-1; CDR3 protein: CSVEPDRADTQYF
J gene: TRBJ2-4; V gene: TRBV6-1; CDR3 protein: CASRGTGTSGMVKNIQYF
J gene: TRBJ1-5; V gene: TRBV5-5; CDR3 protein: CASSLAPGHDSNQPQHF
J gene: TRBJ2-1; V gene: TRBV29-1; CDR3 protein: CSVAKTIGVLSYNEQFF
J gene: TRBJ2-5; V gene: TRBV4-1; CDR3 protein: CASSPTSSQETQYF
J gene: TRBJ2-1; V gene: TRBV9; CDR3 protein: CASSEQGYWGQFF
J gene: TRBJ2-7; V gene: TRBV28; CDR3 protein: CASTLIGTSIEQYF
J gene: TRBJ2-3; V gene: TRBV5-1; CDR3 protein: CASRRVPGGIASTDTQYF
J gene: TRBJ2-7; V gene: TRBV7-2; CDR3 protein: CASSLDRGPIYEQYF
J gene: TRBJ2-1; V gene: TRBV12-3/TRBV12-4; CDR3 protein: CASRRDSLHNEQFF